This T cell receptor (beta chain) derives from a study of human T cells and chemical hapten exposure. This clonotype appeared many times. Using its own MiXCR run on the RACE reads, TCRdb lists one record per CDR3 protein. This table holds tens of thousands of distinct CDR3 sequences, roughly 10% found once. Time point specified: patch test 2, 6 weeks after DPC sensitization. Documented treatment: therapeutic diphenylcyclopropenone sensitization with weekly scalp DPC. V was clipped by 8 bases and J by 2 bases, with 17 bases between them. The CDR3 is 14 residues long. Per germline, CDR1 DFQATT and CDR2 SNEGSKA (reference sequence).

Sequencing used whole blood, obtained in connection with sensitization to the hapten diphenylcyclopropenone (DPC). This sequence was found in a woman aged 30 to 39 with alopecia areata. Some clones in this sample may be carry-over from other donors' samples. J is TRBJ2-3 and V is TRBV20-1; D is ambiguous. CDR3 in amino acids: CSLALSASTDTQYF. The CDR3, as DNA: TGCAGTCTCGCCCTGTCGGCCTCCACAGATACGCAGTATTTT.